This T cell receptor beta chain was documented in a study of CD8+ T cells in alopecia areata. Study-wide points: Across lesional scalp, and particularly alopecia totalis/universalis, clonality surpassed that of normal scalp. Clarity of TCR sharing across patients fell short of that in mice, possibly HLA-related.

As concerns this clone: Its antigen is as yet unknown.

Trimming left V 4 bases short and J 3 bases short, with 15 bases between. The CDR3 is made up of 15 amino acids. CDR1 LGHNA and CDR2 YNFKEQ come from the germline V gene. Peripheral blood and lesional scalp punch biopsies came from alopecia areata patients. Extraction and reverse transcription of RNA yielded cDNA as the sequencing template. Profiling relied on immunoSEQ multiplex PCR, and the TCRdb table lists in-frame clones only, not all of them. The profile shows more than 95,000 clones, more than 35% of them singletons. The chain couples TRBV4-2 to TRBJ2-5; D unresolved. The sample was CD4+ T cells sorted from blood. The receptor's source is a human donor with alopecia areata. The CDR3 coding sequence is TGTGCCAGCAGCCCCTCCGGCAACTCAAAAGAGACCCAGTACTTC. It specifies CASSPSGNSKETQYF.